The sequence of this T cell receptor (beta chain) was determined in a study of regulatory T cells in long-lasting Graves disease. The time point denotes: newly diagnosed GD, antithyroid drugs for less than 3 months. Making the TCR library involved RNA that had been extracted from PBMCs. Arm-PCR of CDR3 regions with iRepertoire HTBI primers generated TCR beta libraries. Via MiXCR, TCRdb re-called the multiplex PCR reads, giving one row per CDR3 protein. The sample contains about 450,000 distinct CDR3 sequences, about 14% of which appear only once. These same data were also listed under a study on T cells in Graves' hyperthyroidism and ophthalmopathy.

The sample consisted of peripheral blood mononuclear cells (PBMCs), taken at new diagnosis, from a patient treated with antithyroid drugs. This TCR came from a woman in her forties or fifties with Graves disease.

DNA of the CDR3: TGTGCCAGTAGTATGGGGGTCACTCAAGCTGATCAGCCCCAGCATTTT. This translates into CASSMGVTQADQPQHF. The rearrangement links TRBV19 to TRBJ1-5; perhaps TRBD1 as D (5 bases). CDR1 is LNHDA and CDR2 is SQIVND in the germline V gene (reference sequence). V was shortened by 3 bases and J by 5 bases, with 17 bases between the two germline ends. The CDR3 is made up of 16 amino acids.